This is a list of T cell receptor beta chains from one sample in a study of blood T cell repertoires in COVID-19. Libraries were prepared by immunoSEQ multiplex PCR; TCRdb keeps only in-frame clonotypes and omits some of them. The data show around 270,000 clones, around 87% seen once. Sequencing input: peripheral blood. The receptor source for this set is a woman between 50 and 59 years old with acute or convalescent COVID-19. The CDR3 runs from the conserved cysteine through the conserved F or W. Fields, in order: D gene, V gene, J gene, CDR3 protein. A D gene is named only where the DNA matches it firmly.

D gene: NA
V gene: TRBV11-2
J gene: TRBJ2-4
CDR3 protein: CASSLAVAKNIQYF

D gene: NA
V gene: TRBV28
J gene: TRBJ1-2
CDR3 protein: CASFQQTGSYGYTF

D gene: NA
V gene: TRBV28
J gene: TRBJ1-4
CDR3 protein: CASSSDLWRRNEKLFF

D gene: NA
V gene: TRBV5-1
J gene: TRBJ2-3
CDR3 protein: CASSFPPGRRADTQYF

D gene: TRBD2
V gene: TRBV5-1
J gene: TRBJ2-7
CDR3 protein: CASSSGTSDNYEQYF

D gene: TRBD1
V gene: TRBV7-8
J gene: TRBJ1-4
CDR3 protein: CASSPWTGGSEKLFF

D gene: TRBD1
V gene: TRBV18
J gene: TRBJ1-3
CDR3 protein: CASSYYRGSSGNTIYF

D gene: TRBD1
V gene: TRBV3-1/TRBV3-2
J gene: TRBJ1-1
CDR3 protein: CASSPTGGGEAFF

D gene: TRBD2
V gene: TRBV28
J gene: TRBJ2-7
CDR3 protein: CASSSRGSSYEQYF

D gene: TRBD1
V gene: TRBV29-1
J gene: TRBJ1-2
CDR3 protein: CSVETGGQRGYTF

D gene: TRBD1
V gene: TRBV7-9
J gene: TRBJ1-5
CDR3 protein: CASSLTTGSNQPQHF

D gene: TRBD1
V gene: TRBV5-6
J gene: TRBJ1-5
CDR3 protein: CASSHRGGNQPQHF

D gene: TRBD1
V gene: TRBV6-2/TRBV6-3
J gene: TRBJ1-2
CDR3 protein: CASSYEGQGLHGYTF

D gene: NA
V gene: TRBV6-6
J gene: TRBJ1-6
CDR3 protein: CASSYRGDNSPLHF

D gene: TRBD2
V gene: TRBV24-1
J gene: TRBJ2-7
CDR3 protein: CATSDSPGLAVSYEQYF

D gene: TRBD1
V gene: TRBV28
J gene: TRBJ1-1
CDR3 protein: CASSLGQGFAEAFF

D gene: NA
V gene: TRBV6-5
J gene: TRBJ1-2
CDR3 protein: CAARVQGSSGGYTF

D gene: NA
V gene: TRBV9
J gene: TRBJ2-3
CDR3 protein: CASSVTQRGTDTQYF

D gene: NA
V gene: TRBV18
J gene: TRBJ2-1
CDR3 protein: CASSPEGPTGDEQFF

D gene: TRBD1
V gene: TRBV9
J gene: TRBJ2-1
CDR3 protein: CASSVFSTGGNNEQFF

D gene: NA
V gene: TRBV28
J gene: TRBJ2-1
CDR3 protein: CASIPLGRDNEQFF

D gene: NA
V gene: TRBV2
J gene: TRBJ1-4
CDR3 protein: CASSDRGREKLFF

D gene: TRBD1
V gene: TRBV2
J gene: TRBJ1-1
CDR3 protein: CASSRGSGGTEAFF

D gene: TRBD1
V gene: TRBV4-2
J gene: TRBJ1-2
CDR3 protein: CASSQGGTGEEGYTF

D gene: NA
V gene: TRBV12-3/TRBV12-4
J gene: TRBJ1-1
CDR3 protein: CASRELNTEAFF

D gene: TRBD2
V gene: TRBV9
J gene: TRBJ2-7
CDR3 protein: CASSVDPSGSSYEQYF

D gene: NA
V gene: TRBV2
J gene: TRBJ1-6
CDR3 protein: CASSEAGSYNSPLHF

D gene: NA
V gene: TRBV4-2
J gene: TRBJ1-2
CDR3 protein: CASSQDGGYGYTF

D gene: NA
V gene: TRBV2
J gene: TRBJ1-1
CDR3 protein: CASSGGMNTEAFF

D gene: NA
V gene: TRBV5-1
J gene: TRBJ2-2
CDR3 protein: CASSPEGWGGELFF

D gene: NA
V gene: TRBV14
J gene: TRBJ1-4
CDR3 protein: CASSQQGWDEKLFF

D gene: TRBD2
V gene: TRBV5-1
J gene: TRBJ2-1
CDR3 protein: CASSFRWRESYNEQFF

D gene: NA
V gene: TRBV6-5
J gene: TRBJ1-6
CDR3 protein: CASSTSRSPLHF

D gene: TRBD2
V gene: TRBV10-3
J gene: TRBJ2-2
CDR3 protein: CAISESAGGNTGELFF

D gene: TRBD1
V gene: TRBV24-1
J gene: TRBJ2-7
CDR3 protein: CATSAPGGYEQYF

D gene: NA
V gene: TRBV7-7
J gene: TRBJ2-7
CDR3 protein: CASSLRSDREVAYEQYF

D gene: TRBD1
V gene: TRBV6-2/TRBV6-3
J gene: TRBJ1-1
CDR3 protein: CASSYARGGSTEAFF

D gene: NA
V gene: TRBV4-2
J gene: TRBJ2-1
CDR3 protein: CASSLGNEQFF

D gene: NA
V gene: TRBV7-2
J gene: TRBJ2-7
CDR3 protein: CASSLIRRGGYEQYF

D gene: NA
V gene: TRBV9
J gene: TRBJ2-7
CDR3 protein: CASSVDPSGEYEQYF

D gene: NA
V gene: TRBV7-9
J gene: TRBJ2-1
CDR3 protein: CASSSRDNEQFF

D gene: NA
V gene: TRBV20-1
J gene: TRBJ1-2
CDR3 protein: CSAPLRGYTF

D gene: NA
V gene: TRBV20-1
J gene: TRBJ2-1
CDR3 protein: CSASVREFSYNEQFF

D gene: NA
V gene: TRBV15
J gene: TRBJ1-1
CDR3 protein: CATSRPGGAEAFF

D gene: NA
V gene: TRBV12-3/TRBV12-4
J gene: TRBJ1-1
CDR3 protein: CASRQNTEAFF

D gene: TRBD1
V gene: TRBV28
J gene: TRBJ1-4
CDR3 protein: CASTPGLGQVEKLFF

D gene: NA
V gene: TRBV9
J gene: TRBJ2-7
CDR3 protein: CASSVDDAGPYEQYF

D gene: TRBD1
V gene: TRBV7-9
J gene: TRBJ1-5
CDR3 protein: CASSLAQGPNQPQHF

D gene: TRBD1
V gene: TRBV28
J gene: TRBJ1-1
CDR3 protein: CASRGGQGTEAFF

D gene: TRBD1
V gene: TRBV5-4
J gene: TRBJ1-3
CDR3 protein: CASGRDRGNTIYF

D gene: TRBD2
V gene: TRBV11-1
J gene: TRBJ2-3
CDR3 protein: CASSFLAGGIDTQYF

D gene: TRBD1
V gene: TRBV15
J gene: TRBJ1-2
CDR3 protein: CATTRDRGYGYTF

D gene: NA
V gene: TRBV2
J gene: TRBJ2-3
CDR3 protein: CASRRVGMADTQYF